The clone carrying this T cell receptor beta chain occurred a few times. The sample originates from a study of T-cell reconstitution after alpha-beta-depleted transplantation in children. With 6 bases clipped from V and 3 bases from J, the junction kept 12 bases outside the gene matches. Germline V CDR1 and CDR2: DFQATT, SNEGSKA (reference sequence). The CDR3 sequence is 17 residues long. Molecular barcoding with unique molecular identifiers was used for the TCRbeta library. TCRdb re-called the PCR reads through MiXCR, storing one row per CDR3 protein. Here the sample spans hundreds of thousands of distinct CDR3 sequences, about 12% being singletons.

This sample comprised PBMCs from the stem cell graft donor, obtained from the stem cell graft. The receptor's source is a human donor who donated a stem cell graft to a child with acute lymphoblastic leukemia. This chain joins TRBV20-1 and TRBJ1-6, with 9 nucleotides matching TRBD1. CDR3 DNA sequence: TGCAGTGCCGGTGGGGGGACAGGGCCCCTCTATAATTCACCCCTCCACTTT. Translation gives CSAGGGTGPLYNSPLHF.